The sequence of this T cell receptor (beta chain) was determined in a study of Ad26.COV2.S vaccination and SARS-CoV-2 variants. Study-level background: Once or twice, 56 days apart, Ad26.COV2.S was delivered intramuscularly.

Produced via immunoSEQ multiplex PCR; TCRdb's table is partial and in-frame only. The sample consists of more than 350,000 clones, 80% to 95% of them appearing once. Germline V gene lookup returns CDR1 KGHSH and CDR2 LQKENI. Trimming cost V 2 bases and J 3 bases, with 14 bases left between them. The CDR3 extends over 15 amino acids. Documented treatment: over 15 received Ad26.COV2.S at low or high dose, single or two shots; several received placebo; per-sample allocation not given. Material that was analyzed had been drawn on day 63 after the first vaccine or placebo injection. This clone was counted many times.

Sequencing used peripheral blood, obtained in a trial of Ad26.COV2.S vaccine versus placebo. The chain couples TRBV18 to TRBJ2-7, with D uncertain. The origin of this receptor is a person aged 18-65 years who received the Ad26.COV2.S COVID-19 vaccine or a placebo. The CDR3 nucleotides read TGTGCCAGCTCACCATCCACCTGGGAAAACTACGAGCAGTACTTC. It codes for CASSPSTWENYEQYF.